The 10 T cell receptor beta chains presented below share a single source sample, sequenced in a study of blood T cell repertoires in COVID-19. Using immunoSEQ multiplex PCR, the repertoire was profiled, and TCRdb retains in-frame clones only, with some absent. The data show a few hundred thousand clones, with 70% to 90% seen just once and about an eighth held by the top ten. Sequenced: peripheral blood. Receptor source: a woman in her 70s with COVID-19, enrolled during active disease.

This rearrangement joins TRBV4-3 to TRBJ1-3; D not certain. V shed 0 bases and J shed 0 bases, with 12 bases lying between them. The germline V gene encodes CDR1 LGHNA and CDR2 YSLEER. The CDR3 spans 17 residues. DNA of the CDR3: TGCGCCAGCAGCCAAGAAGCGGCGGGGAGCTCTGGAAACACCATATATTTT. As protein: CASSQEAAGSSGNTIYF.

The rearrangement uses TRBV7-9 and TRBJ2-1, with D maybe TRBD2 (6 bases). V lost 7 bases and J 5 bases, leaving 15 bases between the germline ends. Germline V gene sequence: CDR1 SEHNR, CDR2 FQNEAQ (reference sequence). The CDR3 covers 14 residues. The CDR3 protein is CASNSGGPDNEQFF. CDR3 in DNA: TGTGCCAGCAACTCCGGGGGACCCGACAATGAGCAGTTCTTC.

This sequence joins TRBV3-1 (or the pseudogene TRBV3-2) and TRBJ2-3; 7 nucleotides agree with TRBD1. The CDR3 consists of 13 residues. Losses at the gene ends were 4 bases for V and 6 bases for J; bases not matched to a gene: 4. Germline V CDR1 and CDR2: LGHDT, YNNKEL (reference sequence). The CDR3 reads CASSRKGADTQYF. CDR3 coding DNA: TGTGCCAGCAGCCGAAAGGGGGCGGATACGCAGTATTTT.

This chain links TRBV19 with TRBJ1-1, with TRBD1 matching over 9 bases. Germline V lookup: CDR1 LNHDA, CDR2 SQIVND (reference sequence). With V trimmed by 4 bases and J by 6 bases, 9 bases remained unmatched. The CDR3 consists of 15 residues. CDR3 coding DNA: TGTGCCAGTAGTACCCTACAGGGGGCGTCGTCTGAAGCTTTCTTT. This sequence encodes CASSTLQGASSEAFF.

A note on this clone: This specimen includes other DNA sequences encoding the same CDR3. The chain uses TRBV15 and TRBJ2-7; the match to TRBD1 covers 7 bases. Trimming at V came to 0 bases and at J to 1 base, leaving 0 bases not matched to a gene. CDR1 and CDR2 from the germline V gene are LNHNV and YYDKDF (reference sequence). The CDR3 spans 14 residues. The CDR3 nucleotides are TGTGCCACCAGCAGAGACAGGGGGTCCTACGAGCAGTACTTC. Its translation is CATSRDRGSYEQYF.

The J gene is TRBJ1-2, the V gene TRBV12-3 or TRBV12-4; D perhaps matches TRBD1 (5 bases). There are 12 residues in the CDR3. Trimming removed 7 bases at V and 8 bases at J, with 14 bases between. CDR3 protein: CASTTSGAGYTF. DNA of the CDR3: TGTGCCAGCACTACCTCTGGGGCAGGCTACACCTTC.

V and J are TRBV24-1 and TRBJ2-1; TRBD1 matches at 9 bases. Germline lookup yields CDR1 KGHDR and CDR2 SFDVKD. This CDR3 is built from 16 residues. V was pared by 4 bases and J by 1 base, with 4 bases of the junction left unmatched. In nucleotides, the CDR3 is TGTGCCACCAGTGAGACACAGGGGGCTTCCTACAATGAGCAGTTCTTC. Encoded protein: CATSETQGASYNEQFF.

This clone was seen a single time. This chain joins TRBV4-1 and TRBJ1-5; a possible D gene is TRBD1 (5 bases). V shed 0 bases and J shed 7 bases, with 13 bases lying between them. From germline, CDR1 is MGHRA and CDR2 YSYEKL. The CDR3 runs to 15 residues. The CDR3 sequence: CASSQEPHGGQPQHF. The CDR3 bases are TGCGCCAGCAGCCAAGAGCCTCATGGGGGGCAGCCCCAGCATTTT.

The J gene is TRBJ1-5, the V gene TRBV28; D call uncertain. In germline, CDR1 is MDHEN, CDR2 SYDVKM. Trimming pared 3 bases from V and 3 bases from J, leaving 15 bases between. The CDR3 contains 16 residues. The CDR3 nucleotides read TGTGCCAGCAGTTTGCCGAGACAAAATTTCAATCAGCCCCAGCATTTT. Translating gives CASSLPRQNFNQPQHF.

Of note for this clone: Relative to the germline gene, one junction end is altered; a read error may explain this. The chain has TRBV11-3 and TRBJ2-1; D gene unclear. Germline lookup yields CDR1 SGHNT and CDR2 YENEEA. The CDR3 runs 12 residues. The CDR3 region is CASSLDQGVSVF. In DNA, the CDR3 is TGTGCCAGCAGCTTAGATCAAGGAGTTTCAGTCTTC.